One and the same sample provided the 16 T cell receptor beta chains below, sequenced in a study of beta chain features in type 1 diabetes. Regarding the study as a whole: TCRB CDR3 length was moderately but significantly reduced in all four CD4+ subsets of Type 1 diabetes patients.

Investigators reverse transcribed all isolated RNA, so they sequenced expressed TCRB transcripts. TCRdb's copy holds only in-frame clones and misses some; the assay was immunoSEQ multiplex PCR. Of about 650,000 clones listed, roughly 12% are singletons. These TCRs' antigens remain unknown. What was sequenced was naive CD4+ T cells from blood. The receptors stem from a man aged 25 to 45 with type 1 diabetes.

This clone has more than one count but fewer than ten. This rearrangement joins TRBV25-1 to TRBJ1-4; tentative D call: TRBD1 (6 bases). From germline, CDR1 is MGHDK and CDR2 SYGVNS. Deletions cut 6 bases from V and 11 bases from J, with 13 bases between. CDR3 length: 12 residues. The CDR3 loop reads CASRGEGGKLFF. CDR3 nucleotide sequence: TGTGCCAGCAGGGGAGAGGGGGGGAAACTGTTTTTT.

This clone has more than one count but fewer than ten. Other DNA sequences of this sample code for an identical CDR3. The rearrangement links TRBV11-2 to TRBJ1-5; D is perhaps TRBD1 (6 bases). The CDR3 is made up of 13 amino acids. The V end lost 5 bases, the J end lost 4 bases, and 9 bases lay between the germline ends. The germline V gene encodes CDR1 SGHAT and CDR2 FQNNGV. The CDR3 sequence: CASSLDRNQPQHF. Written as DNA, the CDR3 is TGTGCCAGCAGCCTGGACAGAAATCAGCCCCAGCATTTT.

The rearrangement links TRBV28 to TRBJ2-7; D may be TRBD1 (6 bases). This CDR3 spans 16 amino acids. Germline V gene sequence: CDR1 MDHEN, CDR2 SYDVKM. Trimming took 4 bases from V and 3 from J, leaving 19 bases between them. The CDR3 nucleotides are TGTGCCAGCAGTTCGCCCCAGGGGAATGTGGTCTACGAGCAGTACTTC. This codes for CASSSPQGNVVYEQYF.

In its sample, this clone was seen a few times. This rearrangement joins TRBV18 to TRBJ2-1; 9 bases agree with TRBD1. V shed 3 bases and J 1 base; nucleotides not matched to a gene: 16. CDR1 KGHSH and CDR2 LQKENI come from the germline V gene. This CDR3 is built from 20 residues. The CDR3 is CASSPQGRTGAKTSYNEQFF. The CDR3 nucleotides read TGTGCCAGCTCACCTCAAGGGAGGACAGGGGCGAAAACATCCTACAATGAGCAGTTCTTC.

This clone was seen more than once but under ten times. The rearrangement uses TRBV29-1 and TRBJ1-2; D gene uncertain. The V gene lost 0 bases and the J gene lost 3 bases, with 23 bases spanning the gap. Germline V CDR1 and CDR2: SQVTM, ANQGSEA. CDR3 length equals 18 residues. CDR3 protein: CSVEDLISSGVYDYGYTF. CDR3 in DNA: TGCAGCGTTGAAGATCTGATTTCAAGCGGGGTCTATGACTATGGCTACACCTTC.

This clone was counted only a few times. J is TRBJ1-2 and V is TRBV29-1; D might be TRBD1 (6 bases). The length of the CDR3 is 12 residues. V was pared by 8 bases and J by 4 bases, with 14 bases between. Germline V gene data show CDR1 as SQVTM and CDR2 as ANQGSEA. The CDR3, as DNA: TGCAGCTCCCGGAGGGGGAGCTATGGCTACACCTTC. This gives the protein CSSRRGSYGYTF.

This rearrangement joins TRBV29-1 to TRBJ1-1; tentative D call: TRBD1 (5 bases). Germline CDR1 SQVTM, CDR2 ANQGSEA. The CDR3 totals 10 residues. In DNA, the CDR3 is TGCAGTGGGGGAGGCACTGAAGCTTTCTTT. Translated, it gives CSGGGTEAFF.

With regard to this clone: The sample holds other DNA sequences that translate to the same CDR3. This rearrangement joins TRBV10-3 to TRBJ2-3, with a tentative D call TRBD1 (5 bases). Germline V gives CDR1 ENHRY, CDR2 SYGVKD. V lost 2 bases and J lost 0, with 6 bases in between. This CDR3 is built from 14 residues. The CDR3 DNA is TGTGCCATCAGTGAGGCAGGGAGCACAGATACGCAGTATTTT. Its translation is CAISEAGSTDTQYF.

This clone has more than one count but fewer than ten. The chain recombines TRBV5-6 with TRBJ2-7; D possibly corresponds to TRBD1 (6 bases). The CDR3 loop spans 11 amino acids. Trimming removed 5 bases at V and 4 bases at J, with 7 bases between. The germline gives CDR1 SGHDT, CDR2 YYEEEE. The CDR3 bases are TGTGCCAGCAGTACAGGGTACGAGCAGTACTTC. It translates to CASSTGYEQYF.

V is TRBV5-4 and J is TRBJ2-5, with 9 nucleotides matching TRBD1. From germline, CDR1 is SGHNT and CDR2 YYREEE (reference sequence). The CDR3 length is 16 residues. V was pared by 0 bases and J by 2 bases, with 5 bases of the junction left unmatched. The CDR3 reads CASSLEVGTGQETQYF. CDR3 bases: TGTGCCAGCAGCTTGGAGGTCGGGACAGGGCAAGAGACCCAGTACTTC.

J is TRBJ1-2 and V is TRBV6-6, with D possibly matching TRBD1 (5 bases). V gave up 5 bases and J gave up 3 bases, with 13 bases separating them. The length of the CDR3 is 14 residues. The germline V gene has CDR1 MNHNY and CDR2 SVGAGI (reference sequence). The CDR3 reads CASSRTPRDYGYTF. The CDR3 DNA reads TGTGCCAGCAGTAGAACTCCCAGGGACTATGGCTACACCTTC.

The chain links TRBV7-9 to TRBJ2-3; D unresolved. The CDR3 totals 15 residues. Germline CDR1 is SEHNR and CDR2 is FQNEAQ (reference sequence). V shed 6 bases and J shed 1 base, with 14 bases lying between them. CDR3 protein: CASSLVLSGTDTQYF. DNA of the CDR3: TGTGCCAGCAGTCTGGTTCTCTCGGGCACAGATACGCAGTATTTT.

The V gene is TRBV6-1, the J gene TRBJ2-7, with TRBD2 identical over 7 bases. Trimming took 3 bases from V and 4 from J; bases not matched to a gene: 9. This CDR3 region has 15 residues. CDR1 MNHNS and CDR2 SASEGT come from the germline V gene. The chain's CDR3 is CASSDREGLTYEQYF. CDR3 in DNA: TGTGCCAGCAGTGACAGGGAGGGCTTGACTTACGAGCAGTACTTC.

The chain employs TRBV7-9 and TRBJ2-7, with TRBD1 matching 7 bases. This CDR3 has 14 amino acids. V dropped 5 bases and J dropped 1; count of bases not matched to a gene: 5. The germline CDR1 and CDR2 sequences are SEHNR and FQNEAQ (reference sequence). This CDR3 reads CASSDRDRSYEQYF. The CDR3 DNA sequence: TGTGCCAGCAGCGATCGGGACAGATCCTACGAGCAGTACTTC.

This clone was counted only a few times. This chain joins TRBV30 and TRBJ1-2; tentatively, D is TRBD1 (5 bases). Looked up from germline, CDR1 is GTSNPN and CDR2 is SVGIG (reference sequence). V was trimmed by 4 bases and J by 1 base, leaving 19 bases between them. The CDR3 is 16 residues long. CDR3 in DNA: TGTGCCTGGAATCCAAGGTCAGCGGGGGTTAACTATGGCTACACCTTC. Its protein product is CAWNPRSAGVNYGYTF.

The rearrangement links TRBV19 to TRBJ1-6; TRBD1 might be the D (5 bases). This CDR3 is built from 15 residues. Germline CDR1 LNHDA, CDR2 SQIVND (reference sequence). V shed 3 bases and J shed 7 bases, with 13 bases lying between them. CDR3 region: CASSMVRGGNSPLHF. For the CDR3, the DNA is TGTGCCAGTAGTATGGTACGCGGGGGGAATTCACCCCTCCACTTT.